These T cell receptor beta chains were read from a single sample in a study of shared clonotypes between healthy human individuals. Assay: immunoSEQ multiplex PCR; the TCRdb copy retains only in-frame clones and omits some. The table has around 2,100,000 clones, around 96% seen once. The sample comprised naive CD8+ T cells sorted from blood. The receptor set was obtained from a man younger than 30 in good health. CDR3s include the opening cysteine and the closing phenylalanine or tryptophan. Each record gives: V gene, D gene, clone size, J gene, CDR3 protein, CDR3 DNA. The D gene is left open where the match is weak. Clone sizes are given selectively: once, few, many, or a class where the clone is expanded.

TRBV29-1,-,-,TRBJ2-2,CSVSGQNTGELFF,TGCAGCGTTTCAGGACAAAACACCGGGGAGCTGTTTTTT
TRBV2,-,-,TRBJ1-5,CASSDPPQGFNQPQHF,TGTGCCAGCAGTGATCCGCCTCAGGGGTTCAATCAGCCCCAGCATTTT
TRBV4-1,-,-,TRBJ2-7,CASSQGRSYEQYF,TGCGCCAGCAGCCAGGGCCGCTCCTACGAGCAGTACTTC
TRBV13,-,-,TRBJ2-7,CASSPQIREDPYEQYF,TGTGCCAGCAGCCCACAAATCAGGGAAGACCCCTACGAGCAGTACTTC
TRBV4-3,-,once,TRBJ2-7,CASSPRDGGYEQYF,TGCGCCAGCAGCCCCCGGGACGGAGGCTACGAGCAGTACTTC
TRBV27,TRBD1,-,TRBJ2-7,CASSIADRAGYEQYF,TGTGCCAGCAGCATTGCGGACAGGGCCGGTTACGAGCAGTACTTC
TRBV7-2,-,-,TRBJ1-1,CASSLEGVDTEAFF,TGTGCCAGCAGCTTAGAAGGGGTAGATACTGAAGCTTTCTTT
TRBV7-9,TRBD1,-,TRBJ2-7,CASSLGAGTGDFEQYF,TGTGCCAGCAGCTTGGGCGCCGGGACAGGGGATTTCGAGCAGTACTTC
TRBV6-5,TRBD1,-,TRBJ1-2,CASRQGGDYGYTF,TGTGCCAGCAGGCAAGGGGGCGACTATGGCTACACCTTC
TRBV5-1,-,-,TRBJ2-3,CASSFFQRRDTQYF,TGCGCCAGCAGCTTCTTTCAGCGCAGAGATACGCAGTATTTT
TRBV25-1,-,-,TRBJ2-3,CASSETDTQYF,TGTGCCAGCAGTGAGACAGATACGCAGTATTTT
TRBV6-1,-,-,TRBJ2-7,CASSERVTYEQYF,TGTGCCAGCAGTGAACGGGTCACCTACGAGCAGTACTTC
TRBV28,TRBD1,once,TRBJ1-5,CASSLRDRGKGQPQHF,TGTGCCAGCAGTTTAAGGGACAGGGGGAAGGGTCAGCCCCAGCATTTT
TRBV28,-,-,TRBJ2-7,CASSLWGSHEQYF,TGTGCCAGCAGTTTGTGGGGCAGCCACGAGCAGTACTTC
TRBV28,-,-,TRBJ2-7,CASSLWASAHEQYF,TGTGCCAGCAGTTTATGGGCTAGCGCCCACGAGCAGTACTTC
TRBV25-1,-,-,TRBJ1-2,CASSESNAYYGYTF,TGTGCCAGCAGTGAATCTAACGCCTACTATGGCTACACCTTC
TRBV13,TRBD1,-,TRBJ2-7,CASSPSGTGEYEQYF,TGTGCCAGCAGCCCAAGTGGGACAGGGGAGTACGAGCAGTACTTC
TRBV2,TRBD2,-,TRBJ2-5,CASSAVAGEIETQYF,TGTGCCAGCAGTGCAGTAGCGGGAGAGATCGAGACCCAGTACTTC
TRBV11-2,TRBD1,-,TRBJ2-7,CASSPTVGDSEQYF,TGTGCCAGCAGCCCAACAGTAGGGGACAGCGAGCAGTACTTC
TRBV7-2,-,-,TRBJ2-7,CASSLASRNEQYF,TGTGCCAGCAGCTTAGCGAGTAGAAACGAGCAGTACTTC
TRBV5-1,TRBD1,-,TRBJ2-3,CASSFQGARDTQYF,TGCGCCAGCAGCTTTCAGGGGGCAAGGGATACGCAGTATTTT
TRBV28,-,-,TRBJ1-1,CASFMGEYTEAFF,TGTGCCAGCTTTATGGGGGAATACACTGAAGCTTTCTTT
TRBV7-2,-,-,TRBJ2-2,CASSLGQGYTGELFF,TGTGCCAGCAGCTTAGGCCAGGGTTACACCGGGGAGCTGTTTTTT
TRBV13,-,once,TRBJ2-7,CASSFPDAEQYF,TGTGCCAGCAGCTTTCCGGACGCGGAGCAGTACTTC
TRBV7-9,-,-,TRBJ1-1,CASSPPRTEGTEAFF,TGTGCCAGCAGCCCCCCCCGGACAGAAGGGACTGAAGCTTTCTTT
TRBV5-1,-,few,TRBJ1-6,CASSLNGSPLHF,TGCGCCAGCAGCTTGAACGGTTCACCCCTCCACTTT
TRBV30,-,-,TRBJ1-1,CAWSGSQGRDTEAFF,TGTGCCTGGAGTGGAAGTCAGGGGCGGGACACTGAAGCTTTCTTT
TRBV11-2,-,once,TRBJ2-7,CASSLLYEQYF,TGTGCCAGCAGCCTTCTTTACGAGCAGTACTTC
TRBV5-1,-,-,TRBJ1-1,CASSLVGSDTEAFF,TGCGCCAGCAGCTTAGTAGGGTCGGACACTGAAGCTTTCTTT
TRBV29-1,-,-,TRBJ2-1,CSVMGIYNEQFF,TGCAGCGTCATGGGTATTTACAATGAGCAGTTCTTC
TRBV7-9,-,few,TRBJ1-5,CASSLGGQPQHF,TGTGCCAGCAGCTTAGGGGGTCAGCCCCAGCATTTT
TRBV10-3,TRBD2,once,TRBJ2-3,CAISESSGGRADTQYF,TGTGCCATCAGTGAGTCTTCGGGGGGGCGAGCAGATACGCAGTATTTT
TRBV28,-,-,TRBJ1-5,CASSPHVYSNQPQHF,TGTGCCAGCAGTCCACACGTGTATAGCAATCAGCCCCAGCATTTT
TRBV4-1,-,-,TRBJ2-1,CASSQHDSYNEQFF,TGCGCCAGCAGCCAACACGATTCCTACAATGAGCAGTTCTTC
TRBV27,TRBD2,-,TRBJ2-7,CASSRGTSGGMFYEQYF,TGTGCCAGCAGCCGAGGGACTAGCGGGGGGATGTTCTACGAGCAGTACTTC
TRBV15,TRBD2,-,TRBJ2-1,CATRASGWGNEQFF,TGTGCCACCAGGGCTAGCGGTTGGGGGAATGAGCAGTTCTTC
TRBV4-1,TRBD1,-,TRBJ2-7,CASSQDRGISYEQYF,TGCGCCAGCAGCCAAGACAGGGGGATCTCCTACGAGCAGTACTTC
TRBV7-9,-,-,TRBJ2-1,CASFRSPSSYNEQFF,TGTGCCAGTTTCCGGAGTCCCAGCTCCTACAATGAGCAGTTCTTC
TRBV15,-,-,TRBJ2-1,CATSRWGQGPNWSNEQFF,TGTGCCACCAGCAGATGGGGTCAAGGTCCCAATTGGAGCAATGAGCAGTTCTTC
TRBV13,-,once,TRBJ1-1,CASSPEGVPEAFF,TGTGCCAGCAGCCCGGAGGGGGTGCCTGAAGCTTTCTTT
TRBV10-1,-,-,TRBJ1-1,CASSRIGANTEAFF,TGCGCCAGCAGCCGGATAGGGGCTAACACTGAAGCTTTCTTT
TRBV5-5,TRBD1,once,TRBJ2-7,CASSLAGTGEFYEQYF,TGTGCCAGCAGCTTGGCAGGGACAGGGGAGTTCTACGAGCAGTACTTC
TRBV7-6,-,-,TRBJ1-5,CASSLKWTDSNQPQHF,TGTGCCAGCAGCTTAAAGTGGACAGATAGCAATCAGCCCCAGCATTTT
TRBV7-9,-,once,TRBJ1-5,CASSLDRVQPQHF,TGTGCCAGCAGCTTAGATCGAGTTCAGCCCCAGCATTTT
TRBV6-1,-,-,TRBJ1-2,CASSDDPATGYTF,TGTGCCAGCAGTGATGACCCAGCCACTGGCTACACCTTC
TRBV18,TRBD1,-,TRBJ2-1,CASSPSQMTGDNEQFF,TGTGCCAGCTCACCAAGTCAGATGACAGGGGACAATGAGCAGTTCTTC